This record covers a single T cell receptor (beta chain). The antigen is not known. Assay used: immunoSEQ multiplex PCR; TCRdb lists only in-frame clones, some missing. The sample holds about 84,000 clones, approximately 95% seen once. If patients had autoimmune disease history or systemic immunosuppression, they were excluded. The data were obtained in a study of OX40 agonist ivuxolimab in advanced cancers. Study-wide results and limits: Some nonresponders additionally presented with little normalized T-cell clonal expansion. CD8+ T cells showed, on average, more clonal expansion than CD4+ cells.

The TCR comes from an adult with an advanced solid tumor such as melanoma, head and neck, liver or kidney cancer. The starting material was CD4+ or CD8+ T cells sorted from blood, obtained in a trial of the OX40 agonist ivuxolimab.

The CDR3, as DNA: TGCGCCAGCAGCCCACACGCAGGGGGCACCAGCTCCTACGAGCAGTACTTC. This translates into CASSPHAGGTSSYEQYF. The J gene is TRBJ2-7, the V gene TRBV4-1; 8 nucleotides match TRBD1. The V gene's germline CDR1 is MGHRA and CDR2 YSYEKL. The CDR3 is 17 amino acids. With 4 bases clipped from V and 0 bases from J, the junction kept 11 bases outside the gene matches.